The entry that follows covers one TCR beta chain sequence. The assay was immunoSEQ multiplex PCR, and TCRdb's table has in-frame clones only and misses some. The sample lists 25,000 to 30,000 clones; more than 85% were seen once. This sample is drawn from a study of PD-L1 blockade in urothelial cancer. The CDR3 length is 13 residues. From germline, CDR1 is SEHNR and CDR2 FQNEAQ (reference sequence). The V end was cut by 0 bases, the J end by 9 bases, with 12 bases between. This sequence joins TRBV7-9 and TRBJ2-7; TRBD1 might be the D (5 bases). The sequenced sample was PBMCs, obtained around atezolizumab (anti-PD-L1) treatment. The clonotype comes from a man between 50 and 59 years old with urothelial cancer. The CDR3, as DNA: TGTGCCAGCAGCTTAGCAGACAGACCGTGGCAGTACTTC. Translating gives CASSLADRPWQYF.